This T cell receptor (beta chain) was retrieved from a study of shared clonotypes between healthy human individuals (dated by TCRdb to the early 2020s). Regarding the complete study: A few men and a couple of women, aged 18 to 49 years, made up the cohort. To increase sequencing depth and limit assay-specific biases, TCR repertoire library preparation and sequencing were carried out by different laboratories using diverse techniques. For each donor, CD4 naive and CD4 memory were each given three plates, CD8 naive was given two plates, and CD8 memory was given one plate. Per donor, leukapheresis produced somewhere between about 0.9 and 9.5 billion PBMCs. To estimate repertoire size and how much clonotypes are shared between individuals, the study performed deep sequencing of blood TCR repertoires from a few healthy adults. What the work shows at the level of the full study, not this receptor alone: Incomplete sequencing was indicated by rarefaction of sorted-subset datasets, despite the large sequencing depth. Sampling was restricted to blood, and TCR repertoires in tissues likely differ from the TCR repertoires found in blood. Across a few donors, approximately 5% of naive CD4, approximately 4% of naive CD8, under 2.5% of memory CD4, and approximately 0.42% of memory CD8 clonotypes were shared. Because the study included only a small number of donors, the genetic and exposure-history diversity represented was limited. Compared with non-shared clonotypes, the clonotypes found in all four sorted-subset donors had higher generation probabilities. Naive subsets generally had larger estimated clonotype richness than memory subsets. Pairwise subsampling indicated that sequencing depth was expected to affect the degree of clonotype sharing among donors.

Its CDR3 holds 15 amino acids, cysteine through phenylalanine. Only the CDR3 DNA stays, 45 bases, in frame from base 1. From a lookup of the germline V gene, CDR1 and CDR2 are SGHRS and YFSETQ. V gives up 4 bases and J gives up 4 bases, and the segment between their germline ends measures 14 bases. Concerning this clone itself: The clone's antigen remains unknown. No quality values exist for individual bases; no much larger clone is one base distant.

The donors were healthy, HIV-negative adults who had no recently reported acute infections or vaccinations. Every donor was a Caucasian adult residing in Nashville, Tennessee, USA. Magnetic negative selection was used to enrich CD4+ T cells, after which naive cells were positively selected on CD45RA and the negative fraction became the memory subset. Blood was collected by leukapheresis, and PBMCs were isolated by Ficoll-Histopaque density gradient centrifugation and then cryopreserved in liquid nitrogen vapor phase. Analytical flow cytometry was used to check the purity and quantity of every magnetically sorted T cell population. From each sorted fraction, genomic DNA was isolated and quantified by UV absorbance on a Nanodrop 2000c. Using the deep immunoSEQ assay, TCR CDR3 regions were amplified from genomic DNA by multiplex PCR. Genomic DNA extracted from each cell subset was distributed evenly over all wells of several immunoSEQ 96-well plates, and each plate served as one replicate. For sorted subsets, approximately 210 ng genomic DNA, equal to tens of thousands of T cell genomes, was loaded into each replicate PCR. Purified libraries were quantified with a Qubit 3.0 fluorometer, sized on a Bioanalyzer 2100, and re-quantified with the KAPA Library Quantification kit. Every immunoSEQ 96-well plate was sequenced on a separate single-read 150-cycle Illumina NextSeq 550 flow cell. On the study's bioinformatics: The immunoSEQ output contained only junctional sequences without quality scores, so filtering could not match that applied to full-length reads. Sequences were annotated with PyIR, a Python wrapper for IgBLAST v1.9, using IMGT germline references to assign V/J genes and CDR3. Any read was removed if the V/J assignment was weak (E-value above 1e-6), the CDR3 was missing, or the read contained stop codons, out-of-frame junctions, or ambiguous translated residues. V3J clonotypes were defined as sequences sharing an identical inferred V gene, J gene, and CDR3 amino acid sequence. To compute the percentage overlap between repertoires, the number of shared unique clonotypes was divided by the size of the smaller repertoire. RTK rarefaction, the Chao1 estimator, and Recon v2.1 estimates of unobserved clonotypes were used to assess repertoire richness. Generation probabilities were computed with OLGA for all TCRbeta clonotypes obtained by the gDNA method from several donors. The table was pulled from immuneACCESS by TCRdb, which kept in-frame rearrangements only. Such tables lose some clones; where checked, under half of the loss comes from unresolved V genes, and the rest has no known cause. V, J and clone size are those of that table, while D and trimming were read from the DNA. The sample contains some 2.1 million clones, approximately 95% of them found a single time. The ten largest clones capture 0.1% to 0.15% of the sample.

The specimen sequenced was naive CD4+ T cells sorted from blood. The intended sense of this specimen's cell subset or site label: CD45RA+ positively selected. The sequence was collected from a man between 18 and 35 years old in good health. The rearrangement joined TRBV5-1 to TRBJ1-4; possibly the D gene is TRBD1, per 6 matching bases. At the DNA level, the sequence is TGCGCCAGCAGCACCCCAGGGGCCGGTAATGAAAAACTGTTTTTT. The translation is CASSTPGAGNEKLFF.